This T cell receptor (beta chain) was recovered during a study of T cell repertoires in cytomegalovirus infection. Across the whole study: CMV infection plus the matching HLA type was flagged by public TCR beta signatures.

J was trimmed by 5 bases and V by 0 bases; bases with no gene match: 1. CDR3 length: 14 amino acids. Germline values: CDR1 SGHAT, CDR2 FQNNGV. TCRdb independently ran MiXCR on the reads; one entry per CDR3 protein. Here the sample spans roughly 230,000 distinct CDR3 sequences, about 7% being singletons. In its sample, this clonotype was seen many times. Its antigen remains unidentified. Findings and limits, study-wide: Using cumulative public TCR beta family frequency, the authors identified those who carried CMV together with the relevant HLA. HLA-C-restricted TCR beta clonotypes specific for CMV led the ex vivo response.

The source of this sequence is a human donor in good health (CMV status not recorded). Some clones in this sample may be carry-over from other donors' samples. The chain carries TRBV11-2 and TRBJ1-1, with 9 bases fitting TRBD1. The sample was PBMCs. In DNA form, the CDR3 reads TGTGCCAGCAGCTTAGATGGGACAGGGACTGAAGCTTTCTTT. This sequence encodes CASSLDGTGTEAFF.